The 13 T cell receptor beta chains below were found in one sample sequenced in a study of blood T cell repertoires in COVID-19. Libraries were prepared by immunoSEQ multiplex PCR; TCRdb keeps only in-frame clonotypes and omits some of them. The table shows about 170,000 clones, with approximately 79% occurring only once. The sequencing input was peripheral blood. These TCRs come from a woman in her 40s with COVID-19, enrolled during active disease.

This clone was observed a handful of times. V gene TRBV7-9 combines with J gene TRBJ2-7, with 9 bases identical to TRBD2. V lost 5 bases and J lost 7; bases outside the gene matches: 9. The CDR3 extends over 14 amino acids. CDR1 is SEHNR, CDR2 FQNEAQ, per germline (reference sequence). The CDR3 sequence is CASSIGTSLREQYF. The CDR3 coding sequence is TGTGCCAGCAGCATTGGGACTAGCCTTAGAGAGCAGTACTTC. Supplemented by reference TRBV7-9 and TRBJ2-7, the full variable domain reads DTGVSQNPRHKITKRGQNVTFRCDPISEHNRLYWYRQTLGQGPEFLTYFQNEAQLEKSRLLSDRFSAERPKGSFSTLEIQRTEQGDSAMYLCASSIGTSLREQYFGPGTRLTVT.

The chain links TRBV6-5 to TRBJ2-2, with D possibly matching TRBD1 (6 bases). Trimming shortened V by 6 bases and J by 3 bases, and 14 bases separated the two germline ends. Germline V gene lookup returns CDR1 MNHEY and CDR2 SVGAGI. CDR3 size: 15 residues. The CDR3 coding sequence is TGTGCCAGCAGACTCGGACAGCCCTACACCGGGGAGCTGTTTTTT. Translated: CASRLGQPYTGELFF.

In its sample, this clone was seen a few times. This chain uses TRBV19 with TRBJ1-6, with D unclear. The germline V and J ends were trimmed by 8 bases and 7 bases, with 6 bases remaining between them. CDR1 and CDR2 from the germline V gene are LNHDA and SQIVND (reference sequence). This CDR3 region has 11 residues. The CDR3, as DNA: TGTGCCAGTGGGAGGAATTCACCCCTCCACTTT. Amino acids: CASGRNSPLHF.

The table lists this clone with a few counts. This chain uses TRBV14 with TRBJ1-1, with a tentative D call TRBD1 (6 bases). This CDR3 region has 15 residues. Trimming left V 1 base short and J 2 bases short, with 11 bases between. CDR1 SGHDN and CDR2 FVKESK come from the germline V gene. CDR3 sequence (DNA): TGTGCCAGCAGCCAAGGGACAGCAGGAAACACTGAAGCTTTCTTT. Its protein product is CASSQGTAGNTEAFF.

The rearrangement joins TRBV10-2 to TRBJ2-1; D is undetermined. The CDR3 sequence is 14 residues long. Trimming took off 3 bases at V and 0 bases at J, with 6 bases between the two ends. Per germline, CDR1 WSHSY and CDR2 SAAADI. The CDR3 protein is CASSEARSYNEQFF. The CDR3 DNA is TGCGCCAGCAGTGAAGCACGCTCCTACAATGAGCAGTTCTTC.

The V and J genes are TRBV9 and TRBJ1-2, with D maybe TRBD1 (5 bases). CDR3 size: 13 residues. Looked up from germline, CDR1 is SGDLS and CDR2 is YYNGEE. V lost 2 bases and J lost 13, with 18 bases in between. The CDR3 is CASSVSGTDFITF. CDR3 in DNA: TGTGCCAGCAGCGTGTCCGGGACTGACTTCATCACCTTC.

The rearrangement joins TRBV7-9 to TRBJ2-3; 11 nucleotides match TRBD2. The CDR3 length is 17 residues. V was clipped by 3 bases and J by 4 bases; unmatched bases: 9. CDR1 SEHNR and CDR2 FQNEAQ come from the germline V gene (reference sequence). The CDR3 DNA sequence: TGTGCCAGCAGCTTGGCAACCGGGACTAGCGGTTCAGATACGCAGTATTTT. Translating gives CASSLATGTSGSDTQYF.

The table lists this clone with a count of one. The V call is TRBV10-1, the J call TRBJ1-6; no clear D. Looked up from germline, CDR1 is WNHNN and CDR2 is SYGVQD (reference sequence). The ends were cut back, 10 bases at V and 7 bases at J, with 26 bases in the middle. This CDR3 is 17 amino acids long. The CDR3 DNA reads TGCGCCACCACAAACCCTCATCAGGCACACCAGAATTCACCCCTCCACTTT. Translation gives CATTNPHQAHQNSPLHF.

Only one count was recorded for this clone. This sequence joins TRBV6-2 or TRBV6-3 and TRBJ2-3, with 10 bases identical to TRBD2. The CDR3 sequence is 20 residues long. The germline gives CDR1 MNHEY, CDR2 SVGEGT. Trimming cost V 2 bases and J 2 bases; bases outside gene matches: 16. CDR3 region: CASSYKASGSILAHTDTQYF. The CDR3 coding sequence is TGTGCCAGCAGTTACAAGGCTAGCGGGAGTATTCTGGCACACACAGATACGCAGTATTTT.

In its sample, this clone was seen once. The chain links TRBV12-3 or TRBV12-4 to TRBJ2-3; D remains ambiguous. The CDR3 spans 12 residues. V gave up 3 bases and J gave up 4 bases, with 5 bases separating them. The CDR3 spells CASSLSADTQYF. CDR3 coding DNA: TGTGCCAGCAGTTTGTCAGCAGATACGCAGTATTTT.

The rearrangement joins TRBV29-1 to TRBJ2-1; 13 bases fit TRBD2. V shed 5 bases and J 9 bases; nucleotides not matched to a gene: 10. The CDR3 extends over 15 amino acids. CDR1 and CDR2 from the germline V gene are SQVTM and ANQGSEA. Written as DNA, the CDR3 is TGCAGCGTTAATGGACTAGCGGGAGTGGGAGGTGAGCAGTTCTTC. It is translated as CSVNGLAGVGGEQFF.

This rearrangement joins TRBV13 to TRBJ1-2; a possible D gene is TRBD1 (6 bases). V lost 5 bases to trimming and J lost 4 bases, with 14 bases between them. CDR1 is PRHDT and CDR2 is FYEKMQ in the germline V gene (reference sequence). There are 14 residues in the CDR3. The CDR3 DNA sequence: TGTGCCAGCAGCCCCAGACAGGACCCCTATGGCTACACCTTC. It yields the protein CASSPRQDPYGYTF. The full variable domain, completed using reference TRBV13 and TRBJ1-2, is AAGVIQSPRHLIKEKRETATLKCYPIPRHDTVYWYQQGPGQDPQFLISFYEKMQSDKGSIPDRFSAQQFSDYHSELNMSSLELGDSALYFCASSPRQDPYGYTFGSGTRLTVV.

This clone came up a few times. The chain couples TRBV5-1 to TRBJ2-7, with 8 bases identical to TRBD2. The J segment lost 3 bases and the V segment lost 3 bases, leaving 14 bases of the junction unmatched. CDR3 length: 17 amino acids. Germline CDR1 SGHRS, CDR2 YFSETQ. This CDR3 is CASSSGTGGMVDYEQYF. The DNA for the CDR3 is TGCGCCAGCAGCTCCGGTACGGGAGGGATGGTAGACTACGAGCAGTACTTC.